This T cell receptor (beta chain) appears in the sequencing data of a study of neoadjuvant anti-PD-1 for oral cavity cancer. Whole-study results and caveats: TCR analyses covered only a few patients per response group.

With 6 bases removed from V and 3 bases from J, the gap between germline ends came to 17 bases. The germline gives CDR1 SNHLY, CDR2 FYNNEI. The CDR3 is 15 residues long. The assay was immunoSEQ multiplex PCR, and TCRdb's table has in-frame clones only and misses some. This sample yields about 7,100 clones, of which 50% to 75% are seen a single time; just under 6.5% belongs to the top ten. This clone was observed a few times. The target antigen is unknown. This chain connects TRBV2 to TRBJ2-5; D may be TRBD2 (5 bases). Sequenced here: tumor tissue, sampled before nivolumab (anti-PD-1) treatment. The TCR sequence derives from a person between 40 and 85 years old with oral cavity squamous cell carcinoma. The CDR3 DNA follows: TGTGCCAGCAGGACCTGGCAGCCCGGGAAAGAGACCCAGTACTTC. It is translated as CASRTWQPGKETQYF.